The clone carrying this T cell receptor beta chain has ten or more counts. The record originates from a study of CD8 T cells in ankylosing spondylitis. Germline V lookup: CDR1 DFQATT, CDR2 SNEGSKA (reference sequence). Trimming left V 2 bases short and J 4 bases short, with 17 bases between. The CDR3 runs 15 residues. Libraries for TCR beta were made by quantitative 5'-RACE with molecular barcodes. TCRdb reprocessed the 5' RACE reads with MiXCR, giving one entry per CDR3 protein. The table has roughly 120,000 distinct CDR3 sequences, roughly 6.6% seen once. This clonotype was obtained from a male donor with ankylosing spondylitis or in good health (not recorded which). Sample: blood, either unsorted or a sorted T cell fraction (not recorded which). The chain has TRBV20-1 and TRBJ1-2, with a tentative D call TRBD1 (6 bases). The CDR3 here is CSARPVRGPGYGYTF. The CDR3 DNA follows: TGCAGTGCTAGACCAGTCAGGGGCCCCGGCTATGGCTACACCTTC.